This paragraph covers one T cell receptor (beta chain) sequence. Its target is unknown. Next came a second PCR, run for roughly 6 to 11 cycles, which used a sample-barcoded 5' primer along with a J-beta primer mix. From the 5' RACE reads, TCRdb called clonotypes with MiXCR, one entry per CDR3 protein. The repertoire consists of 700,000 to 950,000 distinct CDR3 sequences, with about 42% occurring once and the leading ten covering 20% to 25%. The CDR3 totals 12 residues. Between the trimmed V and J ends, which lost 3 bases and 3 bases, there was a span of 6 bases. The germline CDR1 and CDR2 sequences are SGHVS and FNYEAQ. The source of the sample is a study of blood T cells in healthy people across ages. Findings and caveats of the study: Age brought a roughly linear fall in TCR beta diversity measured per million T cells. There were more naive CD4+ cells and higher diversity in long-lived donors than in aged donors.

The chain uses TRBV7-6 and TRBJ2-7; no firm D call. The clonotype comes from a woman aged 55-69 years in good health. Source material: blood. The DNA for the CDR3 is TGTGCCAGCAGCTTTCCAAACTACGAGCAGTACTTC. It is translated as CASSFPNYEQYF.